These 26 T cell receptor beta chains were sequenced from one sample in a study of sequential checkpoint blockade in melanoma (dated by TCRdb to about 2019). The sample's treatment or condition, from its label and the paper: randomized to nivolumab then ipilimumab (arm A) or the reverse (arm B). Libraries came from the immunoSEQ multiplex PCR assay. TCRdb's version of the immuneACCESS table is confined to in-frame rearrangements and falls short of the full clone set. An unresolved V gene accounts for under half of the shortfall where checked; the remainder is of unknown origin. This sample comprises 4,500 to 5,500 clones, around 57% of them detected only once. More than 20% of the sample is taken by the ten largest. The sample consisted of CD8+ T cells sorted from blood (inferred from file names), taken from a patient given nivolumab and ipilimumab in sequence. Every receptor here comes from a human donor with melanoma.

The chain is built from TRBV15 and TRBJ2-2; tentatively, D is TRBD2 (5 bases). The CDR3 is made up of 15 amino acids. The V end was cut by 3 bases, the J end by 1 base, with 9 bases between. CDR1 and CDR2 from the germline V gene are LNHNV and YYDKDF (reference sequence). The CDR3 DNA is TGTGCCACCAGCAGGGGCCGGGGGAACACCGGGGAGCTGTTTTTT. Its translation: CATSRGRGNTGELFF.

V usage is TRBV5-5 and J usage is TRBJ2-1; 13 bases map to TRBD2. The CDR3 length is 16 residues. Per the germline V gene, CDR1 is SGHKS and CDR2 is YYEKEE (reference sequence). Losses at the gene ends were 4 bases for V and 9 bases for J; bases not matched to a gene: 10. The CDR3 DNA reads TGTGCCAGCAGCCGACTAGCGGGAGGTCCAGGACCTGAGCAGTTCTTC. Translation gives CASSRLAGGPGPEQFF.

V usage is TRBV2 and J usage is TRBJ1-1; possibly TRBD1 for D (5 bases). Germline V CDR1 and CDR2: SNHLY, FYNNEI. The ends were cut back, 2 bases at V and 0 bases at J, with 10 bases in the middle. The CDR3 is 15 residues long. In nucleotides, the CDR3 is TGTGCCAGCAGTGAATCCAGGGCCATGAACACTGAAGCTTTCTTT. Translation: CASSESRAMNTEAFF. Combining the CDR3 with reference TRBV2 and TRBJ1-1 gives the whole variable domain EPEVTQTPSHQVTQMGQEVILRCVPISNHLYFYWYRQILGQKVEFLVSFYNNEISEKSEIFDDQFSVERPDGSNFTLKIRSTKLEDSAMYFCASSESRAMNTEAFFGQGTRLTVV.

The J gene is TRBJ1-2, the V gene TRBV29-1; 8 nucleotides align to TRBD1. Germline values: CDR1 SQVTM, CDR2 ANQGSEA. This CDR3 has 15 residues. J was trimmed by 3 bases and V by 2 bases; bases with no gene match: 8. The CDR3 DNA follows: TGCAGCGTTGAACCTTACAAGGGACAGGACTATGGCTACACCTTC. Its protein is CSVEPYKGQDYGYTF.

This clone was counted a few times. The chain links TRBV27 to TRBJ1-1, with TRBD1 matching over 7 bases. Germline loops: CDR1 MNHEY, CDR2 SMNVEV (reference sequence). This CDR3 has 9 amino acids. The CDR3 region has the DNA TGTACAGGGGACACTGAAGCTTTCTTT. Protein: CTGDTEAFF.

This chain uses TRBV27 with TRBJ2-3; maybe TRBD2 (5 bases). CDR1 MNHEY and CDR2 SMNVEV come from the germline V gene (reference sequence). V lost 4 bases to trimming and J lost 1 base, with 12 bases between them. The CDR3 has 15 amino acids. CDR3 bases: TGTGCCAGCAGTTGGGGAAAAGCGGGCACAGATACGCAGTATTTT. Protein: CASSWGKAGTDTQYF.

Sample share makes this clone medium-sized (0.01 to 0.1%). The rearrangement links TRBV27 to TRBJ2-1; 10 bases are a match to TRBD1. CDR1 is MNHEY, CDR2 SMNVEV, per germline (reference sequence). This CDR3 is 15 amino acids long. V gave up 6 bases and J gave up 4 bases; unmatched junction bases: 6. This CDR3 reads CASSPGTGDYNEQFF. CDR3 sequence (DNA): TGTGCCAGCAGCCCGGGGACAGGGGATTACAATGAGCAGTTCTTC.

The genes are TRBV19 and TRBJ2-3; TRBD1 matches at 8 bases. The CDR3 runs to 15 residues. J lost 1 base, V lost 4 bases, and 4 bases had no gene match. From germline, CDR1 is LNHDA and CDR2 SQIVND (reference sequence). The CDR3 reads CASSTTGVGTDTQYF. Here the CDR3 DNA reads TGTGCCAGTAGTACGACAGGGGTTGGCACAGATACGCAGTATTTT.

Within the sample, this clone is medium-sized (0.01 to 0.1%). The V and J genes are TRBV19 and TRBJ1-1; TRBD1 agrees at 9 bases. J gave up 5 bases and V 5 bases, and 6 bases lay outside the gene matches. The CDR3 consists of 14 residues. Germline CDR1 is LNHDA and CDR2 is SQIVND (reference sequence). CDR3: CASSVTGGWTEAFF. The CDR3 bases are TGTGCCAGTAGTGTTACAGGGGGCTGGACTGAAGCTTTCTTT.

CDR3 nucleotides: TGTGCCAGTAGTGACATGGGACTAGCGGGAGTGGGTCCGGGTATGGTTGAGCAGTTCTTC. This codes for CASSDMGLAGVGPGMVEQFF. This chain connects TRBV19 to TRBJ2-1; 14 bases fit TRBD2. Trimming removed 5 bases from V and 9 bases from J; junction bases left unmatched: 21. The CDR3 is made up of 20 amino acids. Germline V gives CDR1 LNHDA, CDR2 SQIVND (reference sequence).

The V call is TRBV7-8, the J call TRBJ2-7, with 7 bases fitting TRBD2. The CDR3 totals 14 residues. From germline, CDR1 is SGHVS and CDR2 FQNEAQ. The junction had 7 bases not matched to a gene; V was cut back by 6 bases and J by 2 bases. This chain's CDR3 is CASSSWEGTYEQYF. As DNA, the CDR3 is TGTGCCAGCAGTTCCTGGGAGGGGACCTACGAGCAGTACTTC.

The chain recombines TRBV7-9 with TRBJ1-1; D not resolved. Trimming removed 2 bases from V and 8 bases from J, with 3 bases in between. The CDR3 extends over 10 amino acids. Germline V gene sequence: CDR1 SEHNR, CDR2 FQNEAQ (reference sequence). The CDR3 here is CASSLLEAFF. As DNA, the CDR3 is TGTGCCAGCAGCTTACTGGAAGCTTTCTTT.

This clone was observed a handful of times. The rearrangement links TRBV7-2 to TRBJ2-1, with 13 bases matching TRBD2. CDR3 size: 18 residues. Unmatched junction bases numbered 8, after V lost 1 base and J lost 5 bases. The germline gives CDR1 SGHTA, CDR2 FQGNSA. CDR3 nucleotides: TGTGCCAGCAGCTTAGTGGGACTAGCGGGACGGTTCGACAATGAGCAGTTCTTC. Translating gives CASSLVGLAGRFDNEQFF.

The chain joins TRBV12-2 to TRBJ2-3; TRBD1 is the table's D call, not checked against the DNA. TRBV12-2 is recorded as a pseudogene. The CDR3 length is 13 residues. The CDR3 DNA is TGTGCAAGTCGCTTAACAGGGTCAGATACGCAGTATTTT. This translates into CASRLTGSDTQYF.

This rearrangement joins TRBV28 to TRBJ1-5; 7 positions agree with TRBD1. Germline V lookup: CDR1 MDHEN, CDR2 SYDVKM. The V segment lost 6 bases and the J segment 0 bases; nucleotides outside the gene matches: 5. The CDR3 is made up of 15 amino acids. The CDR3 is CASRTTGSSNQPQHF. The DNA of the CDR3 is TGTGCCAGCAGGACGACAGGGAGTAGCAATCAGCCCCAGCATTTT. Full variable domain (missing parts from reference TRBV28 and TRBJ1-5): DVKVTQSSRYLVKRTGEKVFLECVQDMDHENMFWYRQDPGLGLRLIYFSYDVKMKEKGDIPEGYSVSREKKERFSLILESASTNQTSMYLCASRTTGSSNQPQHFGDGTRLSIL.

V gene TRBV27 combines with J gene TRBJ1-2; unclear D gene. V lost 0 bases to trimming and J lost 1 base, with 9 bases between them. Germline V gene sequence: CDR1 MNHEY, CDR2 SMNVEV (reference sequence). This CDR3 contains 15 residues. As DNA, the CDR3 is TGTGCCAGCAGTTTATCGGGAGGTGGTAACTATGGCTACACCTTC. Protein sequence: CASSLSGGGNYGYTF.

A few counts support this clone. V gene TRBV27 combines with J gene TRBJ2-7, with D possibly TRBD2 on 7 matching bases. Germline-derived CDR1 and CDR2 are MNHEY and SMNVEV (reference sequence). The CDR3 is made up of 14 amino acids. V lost 1 base to trimming and J lost 7 bases, with 14 bases between them. DNA for the CDR3: TGTGCCAGCAGTTTATATAAGGGGGGGGATGAGCAGTACTTC. It specifies CASSLYKGGDEQYF.

This clone was recorded only once. The gene calls are TRBV2 and TRBJ2-1; 8 positions match TRBD2. The CDR3 is made up of 15 amino acids. J was trimmed by 6 bases and V by 1 base; bases with no gene match: 5. Germline lookup yields CDR1 SNHLY and CDR2 FYNNEI. The CDR3 nucleotides read TGTGCCAGCAGTGAAGGGCTAGCGGGCGTCAATGAGCAGTTCTTC. Amino acid sequence: CASSEGLAGVNEQFF.

This chain links TRBV29-1 with TRBJ2-5; possible D gene TRBD2, 6 bases. With 7 bases removed from V and 2 bases from J, the gap between germline ends came to 17 bases. The CDR3 has 14 residues. Germline CDR1 and CDR2: SQVTM and ANQGSEA. This CDR3 reads CSAPPAGPQETQYF. In nucleotides, the CDR3 is TGCAGCGCCCCTCCAGCGGGCCCTCAAGAGACCCAGTACTTC.

In nucleotides, the CDR3 is TGTGCCAGCAGCTTATCGGCTAGCGGGACCTACAATGAGCAGTTCTTC. It encodes CASSLSASGTYNEQFF. This chain connects TRBV7-3 to TRBJ2-1, with 9 bases matching TRBD2. The CDR3 spans 16 residues. Per the germline V gene, CDR1 is SGHTA and CDR2 is FQGTGA. The trim removed 2 bases at V and 2 bases at J, leaving 4 bases unmatched.

This clone was seen just once. The chain uses TRBV19 and TRBJ2-2; TRBD1 matches at 7 bases. Germline lookup yields CDR1 LNHDA and CDR2 SQIVND (reference sequence). Germline trimming cut 3 bases from V and 6 bases from J; bases unmatched to any gene: 4. The CDR3 sequence is 14 residues long. For the CDR3, the DNA is TGTGCCAGTAGTATCCCGACAGGGTCCGGGGAGCTGTTTTTT. As protein: CASSIPTGSGELFF.

The chain uses TRBV15 and TRBJ1-5; D call uncertain. The germline V gene encodes CDR1 LNHNV and CDR2 YYDKDF (reference sequence). This CDR3 comprises 14 residues. V was trimmed by 1 base and J by 0 bases, leaving 4 bases between them. The CDR3: CATSRVSSNQPQHF. The CDR3 DNA is TGTGCCACCAGCAGAGTTAGTAGCAATCAGCCCCAGCATTTT.

The genes are TRBV19 and TRBJ2-1, with a possible D match to TRBD2 (5 bases). Germline CDR1 reads LNHDA; CDR2 reads SQIVND (reference sequence). The ends were cut back, 5 bases at V and 0 bases at J, with 11 bases in the middle. CDR3 size: 15 residues. The CDR3 loop is CASSDPRASYNEQFF. DNA of the CDR3: TGTGCCAGTAGTGACCCGCGGGCCTCCTACAATGAGCAGTTCTTC. Combining the CDR3 with reference TRBV19 and TRBJ2-1 gives the whole variable domain DGGITQSPKYLFRKEGQNVTLSCEQNLNHDAMYWYRQDPGQGLRLIYYSQIVNDFQKGDIAEGYSVSREKKESFPLTVTSAQKNPTAFYLCASSDPRASYNEQFFGPGTRLTVL.

The V and J genes are TRBV6-1 and TRBJ2-7; 7 bases are a match to TRBD2. This CDR3 has 12 amino acids. J was trimmed by 0 bases and V by 8 bases; bases with no gene match: 1. Germline CDR1 is MNHNS and CDR2 is SASEGT. The CDR3 sequence is CASRDYSYEQYF. The CDR3 DNA sequence: TGTGCCAGCCGGGACTACTCCTACGAGCAGTACTTC.

This clone was recorded a few times. This chain uses TRBV9 with TRBJ2-5; 7 bases fit TRBD2. The CDR3 totals 15 residues. Germline CDR1 and CDR2: SGDLS and YYNGEE. The trim removed 0 bases at V and 2 bases at J, leaving 4 bases unmatched. CDR3 residues: CASSVGGREQETQYF. CDR3 nucleotide sequence: TGTGCCAGCAGCGTAGGCGGGAGAGAACAAGAGACCCAGTACTTC.

By share of the sample, this clone is large. The chain couples TRBV4-3 to TRBJ2-1, with 7 bases matching TRBD2. With 0 bases clipped from V and 8 bases from J, the junction kept 7 bases outside the gene matches. The CDR3 length is 15 residues. Germline loops: CDR1 LGHNA, CDR2 YSLEER. CDR3 residues: CASSQDGGSGDEQFF. CDR3 DNA sequence: TGCGCCAGCAGCCAAGATGGCGGGAGCGGCGATGAGCAGTTCTTC.